This TCR beta chain was profiled in a study of T-cell reconstitution after alpha-beta-depleted transplantation in children. This clonotype showed up just a few times. Germline CDR1 and CDR2: SGHTA and FQGNSA. The CDR3 loop spans 12 amino acids. Trimming shortened V by 10 bases and J by 8 bases, and 17 bases separated the two germline ends. Preparing the TCRbeta library involved the use of unique molecular identifiers. TCRdb processed the PCR reads anew with MiXCR; each CDR3 protein has one entry. The sample lists about 500,000 distinct CDR3 sequences; approximately 10% were seen once. The genes are TRBV7-2 and TRBJ1-2, with a weak D call TRBD1 (5 bases). The source of this sequence is a female patient aged 2-9 years who had a stem cell transplant for aplastic anemia, so the T cells may come from the graft donor. Sequencing was performed on PBMCs, mostly from graft donor cells, taken 180 days after TCRalphabeta/CD19-depleted stem cell transplant. The CDR3 sequence: CAIGAAARGYTF. The CDR3 nucleotides read TGTGCCATCGGGGCAGCTGCGCGAGGCTACACCTTC.